The 20 T cell receptor beta chains below come from one sample, sequenced in a study of blood T cell repertoires in COVID-19. Sequenced by immunoSEQ multiplex PCR; TCRdb stores in-frame clones only, minus some. The data show fewer than 500,000 clones, about 89% seen once. Sequenced sample: peripheral blood. The receptors derive from a woman aged 25 to 39 with acute or convalescent COVID-19.

The genes are TRBV5-4 and TRBJ1-6; D gene ambiguous. The CDR3 is made up of 15 amino acids. The ends were cut back, 0 bases at V and 0 bases at J, with 4 bases in the middle. CDR1 SGHNT and CDR2 YYREEE come from the germline V gene (reference sequence). The CDR3 here is CASSLGSSYNSPLHF. The DNA for the CDR3 is TGTGCCAGCAGCTTGGGGAGCTCCTATAATTCACCCCTCCACTTT.

V is TRBV3-1 (or the pseudogene TRBV3-2) and J is TRBJ1-2; D gene uncertain. This CDR3 is built from 15 residues. Trimming left V 0 bases short and J 6 bases short, with 14 bases between. Germline values: CDR1 LGHDT, CDR2 YNNKEL (reference sequence). DNA for the CDR3: TGTGCCAGCAGCCAAGAGCGGGCGAATTACGATGGCTACACCTTC. Amino acids: CASSQERANYDGYTF.

The gene calls are TRBV20-1 and TRBJ2-7; perhaps TRBD1 as D (5 bases). V shed 3 bases and J shed 3 bases, with 12 bases lying between them. CDR3 length equals 13 residues. Per germline, CDR1 DFQATT and CDR2 SNEGSKA (reference sequence). DNA of the CDR3: TGCAGTGCTAGTAGACAGTCGGGCTACGAGCAGTACTTC. Translated, it gives CSASRQSGYEQYF.

J is TRBJ1-6 and V is TRBV7-9; 9 nucleotides line up with TRBD1. This CDR3 region has 15 residues. Germline CDR1 is SEHNR and CDR2 is FQNEAQ (reference sequence). V lost 5 bases and J lost 10; bases outside the gene matches: 9. CDR3 amino acids: CASSPPGTGKSPLHF. The DNA of the CDR3 is TGTGCCAGCAGCCCACCGGGGACAGGGAAGTCACCCCTCCACTTT.

The chain recombines TRBV6-6 with TRBJ2-3; TRBD2 agrees at 8 bases. Trimming removed 1 base from V and 2 bases from J; junction bases left unmatched: 5. This CDR3 spans 16 amino acids. Per the germline V gene, CDR1 is MNHNY and CDR2 is SVGAGI (reference sequence). CDR3 coding DNA: TGTGCCAGCAGTTACTATTCGCGGGGGGACACAGATACGCAGTATTTT. This sequence encodes CASSYYSRGDTDTQYF.

The rearrangement links TRBV5-4 to TRBJ1-4; TRBD1 matches at 10 bases. V dropped 4 bases and J dropped 2; count of bases not matched to a gene: 2. Germline V gives CDR1 SGHNT, CDR2 YYREEE (reference sequence). This CDR3 has 15 residues. The CDR3 DNA reads as TGTGCCAGCAGCGGGGGACAGGGGACTAATGAAAAACTGTTTTTT. Translation gives CASSGGQGTNEKLFF. The entire variable domain, with the rest obtained from reference TRBV5-4 and TRBJ1-4, is as follows: ETGVTQSPTHLIKTRGQQVTLRCSSQSGHNTVSWYQQALGQGPQFIFQYYREEENGRGNFPPRFSGLQFPNYSSELNVNALELDDSALYLCASSGGQGTNEKLFFGSGTQLSVL.

The CDR3 nucleotides read TGTGCCAGCAGCAAGGAGGTCCGGATTCCCTTTGAAAAACTGTTTTTT. This codes for CASSKEVRIPFEKLFF. V gene TRBV21-1 combines with J gene TRBJ1-4. TRBV21-1 is described as a pseudogene. This CDR3 comprises 16 residues.

The rearrangement joins TRBV5-1 to TRBJ2-7; D possibly corresponds to TRBD2 (6 bases). Per the germline V gene, CDR1 is SGHRS and CDR2 is YFSETQ. V dropped 2 bases and J dropped 6 bases, with 15 bases sitting between them. The CDR3 spans 14 residues. This CDR3 reads CASSFARPGGEQYF. CDR3 bases: TGCGCCAGCAGCTTTGCTCGGCCCGGGGGCGAGCAGTACTTC.

The chain recombines TRBV5-1 with TRBJ2-5; D is perhaps TRBD2 (5 bases). The ends were cut back, 5 bases at V and 5 bases at J, with 13 bases in the middle. CDR3 length: 13 amino acids. Germline CDR1 SGHRS, CDR2 YFSETQ. For the CDR3, the DNA is TGCGCCAGCAGTTACGGGGTCAGGGAGACCCAGTACTTC. Amino acid sequence: CASSYGVRETQYF.

The rearrangement joins TRBV9 to TRBJ1-4; D is unclear. The germline gives CDR1 SGDLS, CDR2 YYNGEE. V shed 0 bases and J shed 3 bases, with 9 bases lying between them. The CDR3 totals 15 residues. The DNA for the CDR3 is TGTGCCAGCAGCGTAGAATCCCATGCTAATGAAAAACTGTTTTTT. The encoded protein is CASSVESHANEKLFF.

The chain carries TRBV3-1 (or the pseudogene TRBV3-2) and TRBJ2-5, with D uncertain. The CDR3 is 15 residues long. The germline gives CDR1 LGHDT, CDR2 YNNKEL (reference sequence). Between the trimmed V and J ends, which lost 2 bases and 5 bases, there was a span of 15 bases. The CDR3 region has the DNA TGTGCCAGCAGCCAAAACAGACCTACGGCGGAGACCCAGTACTTC. Its translation is CASSQNRPTAETQYF.

J is TRBJ1-1 and V is TRBV7-3; 10 bases map to TRBD1. Germline CDR1 and CDR2: SGHTA and FQGTGA. With V trimmed by 2 bases and J by 4 bases, 7 bases remained unmatched. This CDR3 is built from 16 residues. CDR3 sequence: CASSLQSGQGGTEAFF. In DNA form, the CDR3 reads TGTGCCAGCAGCTTACAATCTGGACAGGGGGGCACTGAAGCTTTCTTT.

Here the CDR3 DNA reads TGTGCCAGCAGCTCAGGACACAACTCTGGGGCCAACGTCCTGACTTTC. It translates to CASSSGHNSGANVLTF. The V and J genes are TRBV5-4 and TRBJ2-6; TRBD1 is a possible D gene (5 bases). CDR1 and CDR2 from the germline V gene are SGHNT and YYREEE (reference sequence). The CDR3 is 16 amino acids. V was pared by 3 bases and J by 0 bases, with 10 bases between.

The chain joins TRBV19 to TRBJ1-2; tentatively, D is TRBD1 (5 bases). This CDR3 is built from 14 residues. Germline lookup yields CDR1 LNHDA and CDR2 SQIVND (reference sequence). V lost 5 bases and J 4 bases, leaving 14 bases between the germline ends. CDR3 nucleotide sequence: TGTGCCAGTAGTCCATTGGGGCAGGGCTATGGCTACACCTTC. Its translation: CASSPLGQGYGYTF. Filled out from reference TRBV19 and TRBJ1-2, the complete variable domain reads DGGITQSPKYLFRKEGQNVTLSCEQNLNHDAMYWYRQDPGQGLRLIYYSQIVNDFQKGDIAEGYSVSREKKESFPLTVTSAQKNPTAFYLCASSPLGQGYGYTFGSGTRLTVV.

The table lists this clone with a count of one. The rearrangement joins TRBV6-1 to TRBJ2-1; TRBD2 agrees at 10 bases. Unmatched junction bases numbered 4, after V lost 2 bases and J lost 0 bases. The length of the CDR3 is 17 residues. Germline V gene data show CDR1 as MNHNS and CDR2 as SASEGT. The CDR3 sequence is CASSEMGTSVSYNEQFF. CDR3 DNA: TGTGCCAGCAGTGAAATGGGGACTAGCGTCTCCTACAATGAGCAGTTCTTC.

The genes are TRBV9 and TRBJ2-3; weak D call: TRBD2 (5 bases). Looked up from germline, CDR1 is SGDLS and CDR2 is YYNGEE. Deletions cut 0 bases from V and 5 bases from J, with 10 bases between. This CDR3 has 14 amino acids. The CDR3 DNA is TGTGCCAGCAGCGTAGCGGGGTTTAGAGATACGCAGTATTTT. Its translation: CASSVAGFRDTQYF.

V is TRBV27 and J is TRBJ1-2, with TRBD1 as a possible D gene (5 bases). The CDR3 has 13 residues. Trimming stripped 5 bases from V and 1 base from J, with 8 bases between. Germline values: CDR1 MNHEY, CDR2 SMNVEV (reference sequence). In DNA, the CDR3 is TGTGCCAGCAGTCTCCAGGGTAACTATGGCTACACCTTC. The encoded protein is CASSLQGNYGYTF.

This chain connects TRBV10-3 to TRBJ2-7; 7 nucleotides match TRBD1. Germline V lookup: CDR1 ENHRY, CDR2 SYGVKD. This CDR3 is built from 12 residues. V gave up 6 bases and J gave up 6 bases; unmatched junction bases: 5. This CDR3 reads CAISKTGTEQYF. The CDR3 nucleotides are TGTGCCATCAGCAAGACAGGGACCGAGCAGTACTTC.

The V gene is TRBV4-2, the J gene TRBJ2-7; weak D call: TRBD2 (5 bases). V dropped 2 bases and J dropped 2 bases, with 13 bases sitting between them. The CDR3 contains 15 residues. Per the germline V gene, CDR1 is LGHNA and CDR2 is YNFKEQ. In DNA, the CDR3 is TGTGCCAGCAGCCAACTACTAGGAGGAGCCTACGAGCAGTACTTC. Protein: CASSQLLGGAYEQYF.

This rearrangement joins TRBV6-5 to TRBJ2-7, with 11 bases aligning to TRBD1. The CDR3 consists of 14 residues. Trimming cost V 7 bases and J 3 bases; bases outside gene matches: 5. Germline lookup yields CDR1 MNHEY and CDR2 SVGAGI. Here the CDR3 reads CASKAGQGDYEQYF. The CDR3 nucleotides read TGTGCCAGCAAGGCGGGACAGGGGGACTACGAGCAGTACTTC.